The clone carrying this TCR beta chain has just a few counts. The antigen remains unidentified. Trimming cost V 3 bases and J 0 bases, with 9 bases left between them. In germline, CDR1 is LNHDA, CDR2 SQIVND (reference sequence). This CDR3 region has 15 residues. These data belong to a study of CD8 T cells in ankylosing spondylitis. Study results and limitations: A CD8+ phenotype characterized the disease-linked clones, which were relatively rare in peripheral blood. Within ankylosing spondylitis blood, a TCR beta motif made up of eight highly homologous variants appeared to be characteristic. Disease-linked clones were reportedly significantly enriched in matched ankylosing spondylitis synovial fluid.

5'-RACE, quantitative and with molecular barcodes, yielded the TCR beta libraries. TCRdb itself ran the 5' RACE reads through MiXCR, one entry per CDR3 protein. The repertoire holds about 220,000 distinct CDR3 sequences, with 8% to 11% as singletons. The V call is TRBV19, the J call TRBJ1-3; D unresolved. Sample: blood, either unsorted or a sorted T cell fraction (not recorded which). This clonotype originated in a male donor with ankylosing spondylitis or in good health (not recorded which). The CDR3 protein is CASSMRHNSGNTIYF. The CDR3 bases are TGTGCCAGTAGTATGCGACACAACTCTGGAAACACCATATATTTT.